Described below is a single T cell receptor beta chain sequence and its context. Its antigen remains unknown. Assay: immunoSEQ multiplex PCR; the TCRdb copy retains only in-frame clones and omits some. Counted here are millions of clones, approximately 95% occurring once; the ten biggest clones make up 0.35% to 0.5%. This specimen comes from a study of shared clonotypes between healthy human individuals. Findings of the study overall: Naive subsets, compared against memory subsets, generally had larger estimated richness values.

Germline V CDR1 and CDR2: MNHNS, SASEGT. V shed 6 bases and J shed 8 bases, with 11 bases lying between them. The CDR3 length is 12 residues. The specimen sequenced was naive CD4+ T cells from PBMCs. The subset: CD45RA+ positively selected. This TCR came from a man aged 18 to 29 in good health. Some clones in this sample may be carry-over from other donors' samples. The rearrangement links TRBV6-1 to TRBJ2-1; D is ambiguous. The CDR3 DNA reads TGTGCCAGCAGGGAAAGCCATGATGAGCAGTTCTTC. Translation gives CASRESHDEQFF.